This TCR beta chain appears in the sequencing data of a study of control samples from healthy donors and cancer patients. Assay: immunoSEQ multiplex PCR; the TCRdb copy retains only in-frame clones and omits some. The data hold 110,000 to 150,000 clones, with around 94% observed a single time. The receptor was isolated from a man aged 40-49 years in good health. Sequences were obtained from blood.

The CDR3 region has the DNA TGCGCCAGCAGCTTGAAGTTTCTAGACTATGGCTACACCTTC. Translated, it gives CASSLKFLDYGYTF. V gene TRBV5-1 combines with J gene TRBJ1-2, with D hard to call. The CDR3 is made up of 14 amino acids. Trimming took off 1 base at V and 3 bases at J, with 10 bases between the two ends. Germline values: CDR1 SGHRS, CDR2 YFSETQ. Complete variable domain (other parts from reference TRBV5-1 and TRBJ1-2): KAGVTQTPRYLIKTRGQQVTLSCSPISGHRSVSWYQQTPGQGLQFLFEYFSETQRNKGNFPGRFSGRQFSNSRSEMNVSTLELGDSALYLCASSLKFLDYGYTFGSGTRLTVV.